Listed below are T cell receptor beta chains from one sample, sequenced in a study of OX40 agonist ivuxolimab in advanced cancers. Clones were read by immunoSEQ multiplex PCR, and TCRdb kept only the in-frame ones, dropping some. This sample has some 96,000 clones, with just under 85% found just once. Sequences were derived from CD4+ or CD8+ T cells sorted from blood, sampled in a trial of the OX40 agonist ivuxolimab. These receptors came from an adult with an advanced solid tumor such as melanoma, head and neck, liver or kidney cancer. Each CDR3 is given with its conserved first and last residue. The order of the fields is J gene, D gene, clone size, V gene, CDR3 protein, CDR3 DNA. A D gene is named only where the DNA matches it firmly. Some rows have no size entry. The others give once, few or many, or a class for an expanded clone.

J gene: TRBJ2-7; D gene: TRBD1; clone size: NA; V gene: TRBV7-2; CDR3 protein: CASSLLGQASYEQYF; CDR3 DNA: TGTGCCAGCAGCTTATTGGGACAGGCCTCCTACGAGCAGTACTTC
J gene: TRBJ2-1; D gene: NA; clone size: NA; V gene: TRBV4-2; CDR3 protein: CASSQERRGEQFF; CDR3 DNA: TGTGCCAGCAGCCAAGAGAGGAGAGGGGAGCAGTTCTTC
J gene: TRBJ2-1; D gene: NA; clone size: NA; V gene: TRBV7-3; CDR3 protein: CASSPTRSNEQFF; CDR3 DNA: TGTGCCAGCAGTCCGACTAGATCGAATGAGCAGTTCTTC
J gene: TRBJ1-2; D gene: NA; clone size: NA; V gene: TRBV12-5; CDR3 protein: CASGLVGGRANYGYTF; CDR3 DNA: TGTGCTAGTGGTTTGGTAGGGGGGCGAGCTAACTATGGCTACACCTTC
J gene: TRBJ2-5; D gene: NA; clone size: NA; V gene: TRBV6-5; CDR3 protein: CASSLLGAQGETQYF; CDR3 DNA: TGTGCCAGCAGCCTCCTGGGGGCGCAGGGAGAGACCCAGTACTTC
J gene: TRBJ2-7; D gene: NA; clone size: NA; V gene: TRBV7-3; CDR3 protein: CASSLPIGGPSSYEQYF; CDR3 DNA: TGTGCCAGCAGCTTACCCATTGGAGGCCCGAGCTCCTACGAGCAGTACTTC
J gene: TRBJ1-4; D gene: NA; clone size: NA; V gene: TRBV10-3; CDR3 protein: CAISGTATNEKLFF; CDR3 DNA: TGTGCCATCAGTGGGACGGCAACTAATGAAAAACTGTTTTTT
J gene: TRBJ2-7; D gene: NA; clone size: NA; V gene: TRBV20-1; CDR3 protein: CSARVDSEQYF; CDR3 DNA: TGCAGTGCTAGGGTGGACTCCGAGCAGTACTTC
J gene: TRBJ2-7; D gene: TRBD1; clone size: NA; V gene: TRBV6-5; CDR3 protein: CASSYKSTGEQYF; CDR3 DNA: TGTGCCAGCAGTTACAAATCGACAGGGGAGCAGTACTTC
J gene: TRBJ1-4; D gene: TRBD1; clone size: NA; V gene: TRBV25-1; CDR3 protein: CASSATGGKNEKLFF; CDR3 DNA: TGTGCCAGCAGTGCGACAGGGGGAAAAAATGAAAAACTGTTTTTT
J gene: TRBJ2-2; D gene: NA; clone size: NA; V gene: TRBV6-5; CDR3 protein: CASIAGTGYGELFF; CDR3 DNA: TGTGCCAGCATTGCCGGGACTGGCTATGGGGAGCTGTTTTTT
J gene: TRBJ2-5; D gene: NA; clone size: NA; V gene: TRBV7-2; CDR3 protein: CASSLSGPLETQYF; CDR3 DNA: TGTGCCAGCAGCTTGTCAGGGCCCCTAGAGACCCAGTACTTC
J gene: TRBJ1-1; D gene: NA; clone size: NA; V gene: TRBV7-9; CDR3 protein: CASSFELYTEAFF; CDR3 DNA: TGTGCCAGCAGCTTTGAGCTTTACACTGAAGCTTTCTTT
J gene: TRBJ2-2; D gene: TRBD1; clone size: NA; V gene: TRBV9; CDR3 protein: CASSVAVTGAGELFF; CDR3 DNA: TGTGCCAGCAGCGTAGCCGTGACAGGGGCCGGGGAGCTGTTTTTT
J gene: TRBJ1-1; D gene: NA; clone size: NA; V gene: TRBV6-5; CDR3 protein: CASTLLGNTEAFF; CDR3 DNA: TGTGCCAGCACCCTACTAGGGAACACTGAAGCTTTCTTT
J gene: TRBJ2-7; D gene: TRBD1; clone size: once; V gene: TRBV7-2; CDR3 protein: CASSPTGNEQYF; CDR3 DNA: TGTGCCAGCAGCCCGACAGGGAACGAGCAGTACTTC
J gene: TRBJ1-4; D gene: TRBD1; clone size: NA; V gene: TRBV5-4; CDR3 protein: CASSLQGKGEKLFF; CDR3 DNA: TGTGCCAGCAGCTTACAGGGGAAGGGTGAAAAACTGTTTTTT
J gene: TRBJ2-2; D gene: NA; clone size: NA; V gene: TRBV9; CDR3 protein: CASQRDWNTGELFF; CDR3 DNA: TGTGCCAGCCAAAGGGACTGGAACACCGGGGAGCTGTTTTTT
J gene: TRBJ1-5; D gene: NA; clone size: NA; V gene: TRBV11-2; CDR3 protein: CASSLEGFQPQHF; CDR3 DNA: TGTGCCAGCAGCTTGGAGGGGTTTCAGCCCCAGCATTTT